This T cell receptor (beta chain) was observed in a study of blood T cell repertoires in COVID-19. Study-level background: COVID-19 samples, acute and convalescent, were from the United States, Italy and Spain. From T cells, B-cell-depleted T cells, or PBMCs came the material, which was cDNA or gDNA.

Trimming took off 6 bases at V and 1 base at J, with 12 bases between the two ends. Germline CDR1 is LNHDA and CDR2 is SQIVND (reference sequence). The CDR3 sequence is 15 residues long. The authors' processing: Reference gene primer amplification gave nucleated cell count estimates. Assay used: immunoSEQ multiplex PCR; TCRdb lists only in-frame clones, some missing. For V, J and clone size, that table is used; D and trimming come from the DNA. In the table there are roughly 130,000 clones, roughly 83% of which are singletons. Sequenced: peripheral blood. The receptor was isolated from a woman aged 50 to 60 with acute or convalescent COVID-19. J is TRBJ2-2 and V is TRBV19; a weak D match, TRBD2 (6 bases). The CDR3 here is CASSRGTVNTGELFF. DNA for the CDR3: TGTGCCAGTAGCCGGGGGACGGTGAACACCGGGGAGCTGTTTTTT.